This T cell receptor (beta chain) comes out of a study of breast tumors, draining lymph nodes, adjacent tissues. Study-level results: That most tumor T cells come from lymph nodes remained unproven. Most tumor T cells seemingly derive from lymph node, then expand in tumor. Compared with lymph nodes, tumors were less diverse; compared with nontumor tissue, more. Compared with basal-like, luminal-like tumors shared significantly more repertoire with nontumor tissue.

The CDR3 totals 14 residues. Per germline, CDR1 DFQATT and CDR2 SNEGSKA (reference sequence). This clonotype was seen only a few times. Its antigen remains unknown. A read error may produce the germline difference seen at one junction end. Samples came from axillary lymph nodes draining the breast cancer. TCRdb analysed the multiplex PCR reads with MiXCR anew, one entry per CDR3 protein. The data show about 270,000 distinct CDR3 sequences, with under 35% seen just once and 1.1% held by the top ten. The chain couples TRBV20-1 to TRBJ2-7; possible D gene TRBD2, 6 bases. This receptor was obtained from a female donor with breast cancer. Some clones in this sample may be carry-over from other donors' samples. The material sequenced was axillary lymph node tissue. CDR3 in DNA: TGCAGTGCTAGAGCTAGCGTAAACTCCTCCGAGCAGTACTTC. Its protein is CSARASVNSSEQYF.